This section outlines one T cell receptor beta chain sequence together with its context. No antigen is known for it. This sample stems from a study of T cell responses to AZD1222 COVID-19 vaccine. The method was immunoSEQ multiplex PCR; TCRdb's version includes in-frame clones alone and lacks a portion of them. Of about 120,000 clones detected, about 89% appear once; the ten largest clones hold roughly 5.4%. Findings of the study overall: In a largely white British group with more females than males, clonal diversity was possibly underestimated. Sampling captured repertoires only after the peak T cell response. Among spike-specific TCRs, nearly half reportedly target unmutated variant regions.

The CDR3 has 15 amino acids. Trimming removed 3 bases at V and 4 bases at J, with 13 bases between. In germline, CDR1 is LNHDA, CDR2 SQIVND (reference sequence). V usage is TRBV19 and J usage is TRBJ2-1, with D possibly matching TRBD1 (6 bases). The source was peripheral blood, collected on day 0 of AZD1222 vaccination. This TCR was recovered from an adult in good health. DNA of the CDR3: TGTGCCAGTAGTATCCAGGGACAAATGTACAATGAGCAGTTCTTC. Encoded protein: CASSIQGQMYNEQFF.